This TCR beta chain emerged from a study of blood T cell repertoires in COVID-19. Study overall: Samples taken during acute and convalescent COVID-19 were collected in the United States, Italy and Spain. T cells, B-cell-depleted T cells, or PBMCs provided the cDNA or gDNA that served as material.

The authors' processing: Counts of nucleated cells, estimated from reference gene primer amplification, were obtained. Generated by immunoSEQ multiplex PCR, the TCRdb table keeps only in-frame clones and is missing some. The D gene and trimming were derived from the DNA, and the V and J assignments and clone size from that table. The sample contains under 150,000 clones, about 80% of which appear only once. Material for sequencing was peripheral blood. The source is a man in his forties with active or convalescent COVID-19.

CDR3 coding DNA: TGTGCCAGCAGCTTGGAACTAGCGGGGGGTGGTTTCGAGCAGTACTTC. It codes for CASSLELAGGGFEQYF. The chain uses TRBV5-5 and TRBJ2-7; 12 nucleotides agree with TRBD2. Germline V CDR1 and CDR2: SGHKS, YYEKEE (reference sequence). CDR3 size: 16 residues. The V gene end was trimmed by 0 bases and the J gene end by 6 bases; junction bases not matched to a gene: 7.